Listed here are 27 T cell receptor beta chains from one sample, sequenced in a study of blood T cell repertoires in COVID-19 (dated by TCRdb to 2018 to 2020). Library generation was performed with the immunoSEQ multiplex PCR assay. TCRdb carries this immuneACCESS record with in-frame sequences only. Its versions omit some clonotypes, under half of them owing to an unresolved V gene in the studies checked, with the rest unexplained. Counted in this sample were more than 200,000 clones; around 90% of them appeared once. The ten biggest clones cover about 1.7% of the sample. The sample was peripheral blood. Every receptor here comes from an older man with acute or convalescent COVID-19.

This chain joins TRBV7-4 and TRBJ2-7; D gene unclear. Trimming shortened V by 5 bases and J by 5 bases, and 13 bases separated the two germline ends. The CDR3 loop spans 13 amino acids. The germline V gene has CDR1 SGHVT and CDR2 SQSDAQ. The chain's CDR3 is CASSPPCQNEQYF. Here the CDR3 DNA reads TGTGCCAGCAGCCCCCCCTGTCAGAACGAGCAGTACTTC.

This chain links TRBV2 with TRBJ2-5; D is perhaps TRBD1 (8 bases). Germline loops: CDR1 SNHLY, CDR2 FYNNEI. The CDR3 loop spans 14 amino acids. Trimming removed 6 bases at V and 5 bases at J, with 16 bases between. In nucleotides, the CDR3 is TGTGCCAGCAGCCAACAGGGGGAGGGGGAGACCCAGTACTTC. This gives the protein CASSQQGEGETQYF.

This clone appeared once. The V call is TRBV15, the J call TRBJ1-2, with D maybe TRBD1 (5 bases). Between the trimmed V and J ends, which lost 5 bases and 4 bases, there was a span of 20 bases. CDR3 length: 16 residues. CDR1 is LNHNV and CDR2 is YYDKDF in the germline V gene (reference sequence). CDR3 bases: TGTGCCACCAGCGCCGGCCCCGGGGGAGCTGGCTATGGCTACACCTTC. This translates into CATSAGPGGAGYGYTF.

This clone showed up just a few times. This chain uses TRBV7-2 with TRBJ2-1, with D perhaps TRBD1 (5 bases). The V end lost 4 bases, the J end lost 8 bases, and 15 bases lay between the germline ends. CDR3 length: 14 residues. Germline V lookup: CDR1 SGHTA, CDR2 FQGNSA. The CDR3 spells CASSSSYSRDEQFF. CDR3 nucleotide sequence: TGTGCCAGCAGCTCCTCATATAGCAGGGATGAGCAGTTCTTC.

The V gene is TRBV2, the J gene TRBJ1-1; TRBD1 matches 7 bases. V trimming: 6 bases; J trimming: 1 base; junction bases outside the gene matches: 5. CDR3 size: 14 residues. The V gene's germline CDR1 is SNHLY and CDR2 FYNNEI. The CDR3 is CASRERTGNTEAFF. In nucleotides, the CDR3 is TGTGCCAGCAGAGAGAGGACAGGGAACACTGAAGCTTTCTTT.

This chain connects TRBV19 to TRBJ1-1; no reliable D call. With 3 bases removed from V and 1 base from J, the gap between germline ends came to 6 bases. The germline V gene has CDR1 LNHDA and CDR2 SQIVND (reference sequence). The CDR3 runs 13 residues. CDR3 sequence: CASSILQNTEAFF. The CDR3 DNA reads TGTGCCAGTAGTATTTTACAGAACACTGAAGCTTTCTTT.

The chain employs TRBV7-8 and TRBJ2-2, with D possibly matching TRBD1 (6 bases). V lost 3 bases to trimming and J lost 7 bases, with 15 bases between them. The CDR3 runs 15 residues. Germline loops: CDR1 SGHVS, CDR2 FQNEAQ. CDR3 sequence: CASSLPQGWGGELFF. The CDR3 region has the DNA TGTGCCAGCAGCTTGCCCCAGGGGTGGGGCGGGGAGCTGTTTTTT.

This clone has just one count. The rearrangement joins TRBV6-4 to TRBJ1-5; a possible D gene is TRBD1 (6 bases). Trimming cost V 0 bases and J 5 bases, with 14 bases left between them. This CDR3 region has 16 residues. Germline-derived CDR1 and CDR2 are MRHNA and SNTAGT. CDR3 DNA: TGTGCCAGCAGTGACTCGATGGTGGGGGCCTATCAGCCCCAGCATTTT. The encoded protein is CASSDSMVGAYQPQHF.

The CDR3 DNA reads as TGTGCCAGTAGTATCCTAGCGGGAGGCGGGGAGCAGTACTTC. It is translated as CASSILAGGGEQYF. The V and J genes are TRBV19 and TRBJ2-7, with TRBD2 identical over 11 bases. V dropped 3 bases and J dropped 7; count of bases not matched to a gene: 5. CDR3 length equals 14 residues. From germline, CDR1 is LNHDA and CDR2 SQIVND (reference sequence).

This clone was recorded only once. The chain employs TRBV3-1 (or the pseudogene TRBV3-2) and TRBJ1-2; 8 bases are a match to TRBD1. J lost 6 bases, V lost 4 bases, and 1 base had no gene match. There are 12 residues in the CDR3. Germline CDR1 LGHDT, CDR2 YNNKEL (reference sequence). The CDR3, as DNA: TGTGCCAGCAGCCCGACAGGGGATGGCTACACCTTC. Protein product: CASSPTGDGYTF.

This clone was seen repeatedly, ten times or more. The chain links TRBV4-3 to TRBJ2-7; tentatively, D is TRBD1 (6 bases). Trimming cost V 3 bases and J 2 bases, with 17 bases left between them. The CDR3 loop spans 16 amino acids. Germline loops: CDR1 LGHNA, CDR2 YSLEER. CDR3 in DNA: TGCGCCAGCAGCCACTCAGCGACAGGAGAGACCTACGAGCAGTACTTC. It encodes CASSHSATGETYEQYF.

CDR3: CASSLRQGESEKLFF. The DNA for the CDR3 is TGTGCCAGCAGTCTGCGACAGGGAGAGAGTGAAAAACTGTTTTTT. This chain uses TRBV2 with TRBJ1-4; TRBD1 agrees at 7 bases. The J segment lost 7 bases and the V segment lost 5 bases, leaving 10 bases of the junction unmatched. CDR1 is SNHLY, CDR2 FYNNEI, per germline. The CDR3 has 15 residues.

J is TRBJ2-2 and V is TRBV2; the D gene is possibly TRBD2 (6 bases). The CDR3 has 15 amino acids. Germline CDR1 SNHLY, CDR2 FYNNEI. V lost 4 bases to trimming and J lost 0 bases, with 9 bases between them. The CDR3 region has the DNA TGTGCCAGCAGTGCGGAGGGCTCGAACACCGGGGAGCTGTTTTTT. Its translation is CASSAEGSNTGELFF. The full variable domain, its missing parts supplied by reference TRBV2 and TRBJ2-2, is EPEVTQTPSHQVTQMGQEVILRCVPISNHLYFYWYRQILGQKVEFLVSFYNNEISEKSEIFDDQFSVERPDGSNFTLKIRSTKLEDSAMYFCASSAEGSNTGELFFGEGSRLTVL.

V gene TRBV18 combines with J gene TRBJ1-1; TRBD1 is a possible D gene (6 bases). Per the germline V gene, CDR1 is KGHSH and CDR2 is LQKENI. V was clipped by 6 bases and J by 7 bases, with 15 bases between them. The CDR3 is 13 residues long. The CDR3 is CASSLSQGFEAFF. As DNA, the CDR3 is TGTGCCAGCTCGCTCTCTCAGGGGTTTGAAGCTTTCTTT.

This clone was picked up a small number of times. The CDR3 is CASSEVGGYGTDTQYF. The CDR3 DNA reads TGTGCCAGCAGTGAAGTAGGGGGCTACGGCACAGATACGCAGTATTTT. V is TRBV2 and J is TRBJ2-3, with 7 bases that match TRBD1. CDR3 size: 16 residues. With V trimmed by 1 base and J by 1 base, 5 bases remained unmatched. Per the germline V gene, CDR1 is SNHLY and CDR2 is FYNNEI.

The chain has TRBV11-2 and TRBJ2-1, with 7 bases that match TRBD2. CDR3 length: 16 amino acids. From germline, CDR1 is SGHAT and CDR2 FQNNGV. Trimming removed 1 base from V and 0 bases from J; junction bases left unmatched: 3. The chain's CDR3 is CASSLVSSGSYNEQFF. CDR3 coding DNA: TGTGCCAGCAGCTTAGTTTCTAGCGGCTCCTACAATGAGCAGTTCTTC.

The count of this clone is one. J is TRBJ1-1 and V is TRBV7-9; 7 nucleotides line up with TRBD1. The V gene end was trimmed by 5 bases and the J gene end by 5 bases; junction bases not matched to a gene: 8. Germline values: CDR1 SEHNR, CDR2 FQNEAQ (reference sequence). This CDR3 comprises 14 residues. CDR3 residues: CASSLGGGMTEAFF. The DNA of the CDR3 is TGTGCCAGCAGCCTAGGGGGCGGTATGACTGAAGCTTTCTTT.

This rearrangement joins TRBV10-3 to TRBJ2-7, with 9 positions matching TRBD2. After removal of 8 bases from V and 5 bases from J, the junction contained 4 bases not matched to a gene. This CDR3 contains 12 residues. CDR1 and CDR2 from the germline V gene are ENHRY and SYGVKD. This CDR3 is CAIRREGHEQYF. The CDR3 DNA follows: TGTGCCATCCGGCGGGAGGGTCACGAGCAGTACTTC.

V usage is TRBV7-2 and J usage is TRBJ2-3; TRBD2 agrees at 11 bases. The V and J ends lost 5 bases and 4 bases, in that order; junction bases with no gene match: 5. This CDR3 region has 15 residues. Looked up from germline, CDR1 is SGHTA and CDR2 is FQGNSA. The CDR3 reads CASSSSGRVPDTQYF. The CDR3 DNA follows: TGTGCCAGCAGCAGTAGCGGGAGGGTGCCAGATACGCAGTATTTT.

This chain connects TRBV2 to TRBJ2-3, with 7 bases matching TRBD1. CDR1 and CDR2 (germline): SNHLY, FYNNEI. V was clipped by 10 bases and J by 0 bases; unmatched bases: 7. The CDR3 has 14 residues. DNA of the CDR3: TGTGCCATTATAGACAGGGCTAGCACAGATACGCAGTATTTT. This encodes CAIIDRASTDTQYF.

The DNA for the CDR3 is TGCGCCAGCAGCCGACAGGAAAATAATTCACCCCTCCACTTT. It encodes CASSRQENNSPLHF. The chain uses TRBV5-1 and TRBJ1-6, with a weak D call TRBD1 (6 bases). The V gene's germline CDR1 is SGHRS and CDR2 YFSETQ. The CDR3 contains 14 residues. V lost 4 bases to trimming and J lost 5 bases, with 10 bases between them.

The chain recombines TRBV5-1 with TRBJ2-4; TRBD2 matches 7 bases. Germline assignment: CDR1 SGHRS and CDR2 YFSETQ. This CDR3 spans 17 amino acids. V shed 4 bases, J shed 1 base, and the junction held 11 bases outside the gene matches. The CDR3 bases are TGCGCCAGCAGCACCGGTGGGGGGGAAAGGGCCAAAAACATTCAGTACTTC. It is translated as CASSTGGGERAKNIQYF.

In this sample, this clone turned up a few times. The V call is TRBV28, the J call TRBJ2-7, with 9 bases fitting TRBD2. CDR3 size: 15 residues. Unmatched junction bases numbered 8, after V lost 6 bases and J lost 2 bases. From germline, CDR1 is MDHEN and CDR2 SYDVKM. CDR3: CASRAPGLAPYEQYF. The CDR3 DNA sequence: TGTGCCAGCAGGGCCCCAGGACTAGCGCCCTACGAGCAGTACTTC.

The V call is TRBV7-2, the J call TRBJ2-1; a possible D gene is TRBD2 (6 bases). The V end was cut by 4 bases, the J end by 4 bases, with 14 bases between. Germline V gene sequence: CDR1 SGHTA, CDR2 FQGNSA. CDR3 length equals 15 residues. CDR3 coding DNA: TGTGCCAGCAGCTCTAGCGCGGGATTTTACAATGAGCAGTTCTTC. It translates to CASSSSAGFYNEQFF.

The genes are TRBV4-2 and TRBJ2-3; 7 nucleotides match TRBD2. J was trimmed by 1 base and V by 4 bases; bases with no gene match: 8. Germline V gene sequence: CDR1 LGHNA, CDR2 YNFKEQ. The CDR3 has 16 residues. CDR3 nucleotides: TGTGCCAGCAGCCCCCAGGCTAGCGGAGGCACAGATACGCAGTATTTT. Translated: CASSPQASGGTDTQYF.

The V call is TRBV5-1, the J call TRBJ1-3; 8 bases fit TRBD1. CDR1 and CDR2 (germline): SGHRS, YFSETQ. V trimming: 5 bases; J trimming: 1 base; junction bases outside the gene matches: 5. This CDR3 region has 15 residues. This CDR3 is CASSWDRPSGNTIYF. CDR3 nucleotide sequence: TGCGCCAGCAGTTGGGACAGGCCTTCTGGAAACACCATATATTTT.

In this sample, this clone turned up a few times. The V call is TRBV7-9, the J call TRBJ2-7, with 7 bases identical to TRBD1. Germline V gives CDR1 SEHNR, CDR2 FQNEAQ (reference sequence). The trim removed 1 base at V and 2 bases at J, leaving 5 bases unmatched. This CDR3 spans 15 amino acids. Here the CDR3 reads CASSLGTGRTYEQYF. CDR3 nucleotides: TGTGCCAGCAGCTTAGGGACAGGCCGTACCTACGAGCAGTACTTC.